This T cell receptor beta chain was documented in a study of circulating CD8 cells and anti-PD-1 response in melanoma. Overall study context: Patients received intravenous nivolumab, 3 mg/kg, every 2 weeks. Responders had complete or partial responses; non-responders had stable or progressive disease. Of 13 patients, seven got anti-PD-1 first and six had prior therapy. Study observations and caveats: The cohort mixed treatment-naive and previously treated patients.

Four subsets defined by PD-1 and/or TIGIT were sorted from live CD3+CD8+TCRalphabeta+ cells. The CDR3 is 17 residues long. The V gene end was trimmed by 0 bases and the J gene end by 3 bases; junction bases not matched to a gene: 7. The V gene's germline CDR1 is SGHDN and CDR2 FVKESK. This clonotype is medium-sized (0.01 to 0.1%) in the sample. No antigen is known for it. Each library started from around 15 ng of total RNA using the QIAseq Immune Repertoire TCR panel. TCRdb processed the reads anew with MiXCR; each CDR3 protein has one entry. The data hold roughly 400 distinct CDR3 sequences, with 8% to 11% observed a single time.

The chain has TRBV14 and TRBJ2-3; 9 bases map to TRBD2. This clonotype was sampled from a human donor with melanoma. Source: CD8+ T cells from PBMCs, taken at baseline or after one month of anti-PD-1 therapy (not recorded which). CDR3 protein: CASSQDLAGVSTDTQYF. In nucleotides, the CDR3 is TGTGCCAGCAGCCAAGATTTAGCGGGAGTTAGTACAGATACGCAGTATTTT. Supplemented by reference TRBV14 and TRBJ2-3, the full variable domain reads EAGVTQFPSHSVIEKGQTVTLRCDPISGHDNLYWYRRVMGKEIKFLLHFVKESKQDESGMPNNRFLAERTGGTYSTLKVQPAELEDSGVYFCASSQDLAGVSTDTQYFGPGTRLTVL.